This T cell receptor (beta chain) derives from a study of identical twins. MiXCR, applied by TCRdb to the 5' RACE reads, yields one record per CDR3 protein. Found here are some 710,000 distinct CDR3 sequences, 6% to 6.5% of them singletons; the top ten hold 1.5% to 2%. This clonotype was recorded many times. Sample: naive T cells sorted from blood. The sequence was obtained from a man aged 18 to 30 in good health.

CDR3 nucleotides: TGTGCCAGCAGCCAAGATGGGACAGGGGACAACGAGCAGTACTTC. Translated: CASSQDGTGDNEQYF. The V call is TRBV4-2, the J call TRBJ2-7, with 10 bases fitting TRBD1. Unmatched junction bases numbered 4, after V lost 0 bases and J lost 5 bases. The CDR3 is made up of 15 amino acids. The germline CDR1 and CDR2 sequences are LGHNA and YNFKEQ.